The T cell receptor (beta chain) described here comes from a study of T cells in Graves' hyperthyroidism and ophthalmopathy. V was cut by 2 bases and J by 7 bases, with 12 bases left in between. The germline V gene has CDR1 DFQATT and CDR2 SNEGSKA (reference sequence). This CDR3 comprises 14 residues. The CDR3 regions of TCR beta were amplified from RNA transcripts. Primed by the HTBI set, a first-round RT-PCR was run on the TCR CDR3. TCRdb independently ran MiXCR on the multiplex PCR reads; one entry per CDR3 protein. The table has fewer than 450,000 distinct CDR3 sequences, 12% to 15% seen once; the top ten hold 15% to 20%. This clonotype was seen a handful of times.

The specimen sequenced was blood. The chain has TRBV20-1 and TRBJ1-6, with unresolved D. This sequence was found in a woman aged 60-70 years with Graves' ophthalmopathy. CDR3 sequence reads: CSARPGLGNSPLHF. The CDR3 nucleotides read TGCAGTGCTAGACCCGGGTTAGGGAATTCACCCCTCCACTTT.